The next 5 T cell receptor beta chains were all read from a single sample in a study of cytomegalovirus exposure and HLA in healthy donors. Sequenced by immunoSEQ multiplex PCR; TCRdb stores in-frame clones only, minus some. The sample lists about 120,000 clones; more than 95% were seen once. The sequenced material came from PBMCs. The receptors were sampled from a man younger than 30 in good health and CMV-seronegative.

This clone was seen once. V gene TRBV28 combines with J gene TRBJ2-5, with 7 bases identical to TRBD2. Germline V gives CDR1 MDHEN, CDR2 SYDVKM. With 7 bases clipped from V and 0 bases from J, the junction kept 8 bases outside the gene matches. The CDR3 covers 15 residues. The CDR3 DNA reads TGTGCCAGCAATGCGGGAGTTTATAACCAAGAGACCCAGTACTTC. Encoded protein: CASNAGVYNQETQYF. The full variable domain, rest sourced from reference TRBV28 and TRBJ2-5, is DVKVTQSSRYLVKRTGEKVFLECVQDMDHENMFWYRQDPGLGLRLIYFSYDVKMKEKGDIPEGYSVSREKKERFSLILESASTNQTSMYLCASNAGVYNQETQYFGPGTRLLVL.

The chain has TRBV6-5 and TRBJ1-2, with 9 positions matching TRBD1. The CDR3 runs to 14 residues. Germline CDR1 MNHEY, CDR2 SVGAGI. J gave up 7 bases and V 0 bases, and 3 bases lay outside the gene matches. The CDR3 loop reads CASSYSQGASGYTF. In DNA, the CDR3 is TGTGCCAGCAGTTACTCACAGGGGGCATCTGGCTACACCTTC.

The chain combines TRBV7-3 with TRBJ2-5; TRBD1 agrees at 10 bases. The CDR3 runs 16 residues. The V gene's germline CDR1 is SGHTA and CDR2 FQGTGA. The V and J ends lost 4 bases and 5 bases, in that order; junction bases with no gene match: 10. The CDR3 region is CASSSAGTGAQETQYF. As DNA, the CDR3 is TGTGCCAGCAGCTCCGCAGGGACAGGGGCCCAGGAGACCCAGTACTTC.

This clone was detected once. The chain employs TRBV7-2 and TRBJ2-1; 11 bases match TRBD2. Germline V gives CDR1 SGHTA, CDR2 FQGNSA. V gave up 3 bases and J gave up 8 bases; unmatched junction bases: 9. CDR3 length equals 16 residues. The CDR3 DNA follows: TGTGCCAGCAGCTTCATAGCGGGAGGGAAGGTTTATGAGCAGTTCTTC. This translates into CASSFIAGGKVYEQFF. Drawing the rest from reference TRBV7-2 and TRBJ2-1, the complete variable domain is GAGVSQSPSNKVTEKGKDVELRCDPISGHTALYWYRQSLGQGLEFLIYFQGNSAPDKSGLPSDRFSAERTGGSVSTLTIQRTQQEDSAVYLCASSFIAGGKVYEQFFGPGTRLTVL.

This rearrangement joins TRBV11-2 to TRBJ2-3, with 15 bases that match TRBD2. Germline loops: CDR1 SGHAT, CDR2 FQNNGV. The CDR3 covers 16 residues. V lost 5 bases to trimming and J lost 6 bases; unmatched junction nucleotides: 6. In DNA form, the CDR3 reads TGTGCCAGCAGCCCAGGACTAGCGGGAGGGACGGATACGCAGTATTTT. This codes for CASSPGLAGGTDTQYF.